One sample yielded the 9 T cell receptor beta chains listed below, sequenced in a study of T cell responses to AZD1222 COVID-19 vaccine. Sequencing used immunoSEQ multiplex PCR; TCRdb keeps in-frame clones, though not all of them. The profile shows approximately 120,000 clones, around nine tenths of them singletons. Sequencing used peripheral blood, obtained on day 0 of MenACWY control vaccination. Receptor source: an adult in good health.

The V call is TRBV6-6, the J call TRBJ1-2, with D unclear. Germline V CDR1 and CDR2: MNHNY, SVGAGI (reference sequence). Trimming pared 5 bases from V and 3 bases from J, leaving 22 bases between. The CDR3 has 17 amino acids. CDR3 nucleotide sequence: TGTGCCAGCAGTCCTTTCACAGACCTCCTAGGTCACTATGGCTACACCTTC. It encodes CASSPFTDLLGHYGYTF.

The rearrangement uses TRBV7-9 and TRBJ2-3, with D possibly matching TRBD2 (6 bases). Germline CDR1 is SEHNR and CDR2 is FQNEAQ (reference sequence). CDR3 length equals 15 residues. The ends were cut back, 5 bases at V and 0 bases at J, with 12 bases in the middle. CDR3 protein: CASSPISGSTDTQYF. As DNA, the CDR3 is TGTGCCAGCAGCCCAATTAGCGGAAGCACAGATACGCAGTATTTT.

The chain employs TRBV13 and TRBJ2-3; TRBD2 matches at 14 bases. CDR3 length: 18 residues. Germline CDR1 and CDR2: PRHDT and FYEKMQ (reference sequence). With V trimmed by 3 bases and J by 5 bases, 10 bases remained unmatched. The CDR3 DNA sequence: TGTGCCAGCAGCTTGACTAGCGGGAGGGCCGTAGAGAAAGATACGCAGTATTTT. Encoded protein: CASSLTSGRAVEKDTQYF.

The rearrangement uses TRBV7-2 and TRBJ1-5, with D perhaps matching TRBD1 (5 bases). With 1 base removed from V and 7 bases from J, the gap between germline ends came to 14 bases. This CDR3 region has 15 residues. The germline gives CDR1 SGHTA, CDR2 FQGNSA. The CDR3 region is CASSLGSPGGQPQHF. The CDR3 DNA follows: TGTGCCAGCAGCTTAGGGTCCCCTGGGGGGCAGCCCCAGCATTTT.

The chain recombines TRBV19 with TRBJ2-5; 7 bases fit TRBD1. The germline CDR1 and CDR2 sequences are LNHDA and SQIVND (reference sequence). The V segment lost 3 bases and the J segment 2 bases; nucleotides outside the gene matches: 6. The CDR3 extends over 15 amino acids. The CDR3 is CASSIVQGKQETQYF. The CDR3 DNA sequence: TGTGCCAGTAGTATCGTACAGGGGAAACAAGAGACCCAGTACTTC.

This chain connects TRBV11-3 to TRBJ1-4, with D perhaps TRBD1 (5 bases). Germline V CDR1 and CDR2: SGHNT, YENEEA. This CDR3 has 16 amino acids. Deletions cut 1 base from V and 2 bases from J, with 11 bases between. The CDR3 DNA reads as TGTGCCAGCAGCTTAGCAGGGACCCAGACTAATGAAAAACTGTTTTTT. Amino acid sequence: CASSLAGTQTNEKLFF. Drawing the rest from reference TRBV11-3 and TRBJ1-4, the complete variable domain is EAGVVQSPRYKIIEKKQPVAFWCNPISGHNTLYWYLQNLGQGPELLIRYENEEAVDDSQLPKDRFSAERLKGVDSTLKIQPAELGDSAVYLCASSLAGTQTNEKLFFGSGTQLSVL.

The chain combines TRBV12-5 with TRBJ2-1, with 11 bases fitting TRBD2. CDR3 length equals 17 residues. CDR1 LGHNT and CDR2 FRNRAP come from the germline V gene. The J segment lost 7 bases and the V segment lost 4 bases, leaving 12 bases of the junction unmatched. CDR3: CASGSWSGTSGKNEQFF. The CDR3 DNA sequence: TGTGCTAGTGGTTCTTGGTCCGGGACTAGCGGAAAGAATGAGCAGTTCTTC.

The chain combines TRBV5-4 with TRBJ1-2, with no clear D. The V and J ends lost 1 base and 7 bases respectively, with 14 bases between them. Germline V gene data show CDR1 as SGHNT and CDR2 as YYREEE (reference sequence). The CDR3 is 14 amino acids. The CDR3 DNA reads as TGTGCCAGCAGCTTGAGCCGGGAACCGAGTGGCTACACCTTC. Protein product: CASSLSREPSGYTF.

DNA for the CDR3: TGTGCCAGCAGCTTAGGAGTAGGACAGGGACACGGGGAGCTGTTTTTT. Translated: CASSLGVGQGHGELFF. This chain connects TRBV11-1 to TRBJ2-2, with 8 bases lining up with TRBD1. Germline CDR1 is SGHAT and CDR2 is FQDESV (reference sequence). The length of the CDR3 is 16 residues. J lost 7 bases, V lost 1 base, and 8 bases had no gene match.